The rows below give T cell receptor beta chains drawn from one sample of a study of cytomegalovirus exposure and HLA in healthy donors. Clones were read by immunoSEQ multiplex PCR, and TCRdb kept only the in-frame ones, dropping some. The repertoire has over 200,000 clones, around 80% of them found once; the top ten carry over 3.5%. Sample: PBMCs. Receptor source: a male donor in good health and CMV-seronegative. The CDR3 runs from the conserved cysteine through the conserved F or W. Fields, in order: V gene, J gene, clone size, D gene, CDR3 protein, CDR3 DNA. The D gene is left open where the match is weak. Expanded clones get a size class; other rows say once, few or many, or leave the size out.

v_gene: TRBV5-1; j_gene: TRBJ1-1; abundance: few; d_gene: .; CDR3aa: CASSLGMNTEAFF; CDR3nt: TGCGCCAGCAGCTTGGGTATGAACACTGAAGCTTTCTTT
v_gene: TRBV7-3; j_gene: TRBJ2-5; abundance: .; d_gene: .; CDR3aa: CASSPDLSGETQYF; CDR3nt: TGTGCCAGCAGCCCAGATCTGTCAGGGGAGACCCAGTACTTC
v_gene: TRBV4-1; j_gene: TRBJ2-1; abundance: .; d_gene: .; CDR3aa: CGTGTYNEQFF; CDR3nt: TGCGGGACGGGGACCTACAATGAGCAGTTCTTC
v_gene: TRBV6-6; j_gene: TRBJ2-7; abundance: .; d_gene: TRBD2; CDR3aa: CASRQWLAGASEQYF; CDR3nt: TGTGCCAGCAGGCAATGGCTGGCGGGAGCGAGCGAGCAGTACTTC
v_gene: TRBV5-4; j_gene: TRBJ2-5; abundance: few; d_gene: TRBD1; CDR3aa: CASSLEGTGKETQYF; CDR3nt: TGTGCCAGCAGCTTGGAAGGGACAGGGAAAGAGACCCAGTACTTC
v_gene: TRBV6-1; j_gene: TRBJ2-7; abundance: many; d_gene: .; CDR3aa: CASSEAAGGRAEQYF; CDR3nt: TGTGCCAGCAGTGAAGCGGCAGGCGGGCGAGCCGAGCAGTACTTC
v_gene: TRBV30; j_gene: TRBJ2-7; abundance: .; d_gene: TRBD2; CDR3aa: CAGGGGERTGESYEQYF; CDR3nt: TGTGCCGGGGGTGGGGGGGAGCGGACGGGGGAATCCTACGAGCAGTACTTC
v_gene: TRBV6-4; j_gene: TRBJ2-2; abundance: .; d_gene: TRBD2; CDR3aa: CASSEFLAGGGTGELFF; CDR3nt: TGTGCCAGCAGTGAATTTTTAGCGGGAGGGGGCACCGGGGAGCTGTTTTTT
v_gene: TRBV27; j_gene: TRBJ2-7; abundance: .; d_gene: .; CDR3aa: CASTQGHSYEQYF; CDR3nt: TGTGCCAGCACCCAGGGACATTCCTACGAGCAGTACTTC
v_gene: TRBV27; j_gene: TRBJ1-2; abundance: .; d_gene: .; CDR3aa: CASRALTPNYGYTF; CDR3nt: TGTGCCAGCAGAGCACTGACTCCGAACTATGGCTACACCTTC
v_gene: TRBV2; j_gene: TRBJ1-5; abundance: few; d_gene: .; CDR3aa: CASSLLTSGGQPQHF; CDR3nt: TGTGCCAGCAGTCTACTGACCTCGGGGGGGCAGCCCCAGCATTTT
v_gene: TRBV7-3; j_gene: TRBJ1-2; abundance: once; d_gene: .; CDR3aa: CASSLTGTGGYTF; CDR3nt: TGTGCCAGCAGCTTAACCGGAACCGGGGGCTACACCTTC
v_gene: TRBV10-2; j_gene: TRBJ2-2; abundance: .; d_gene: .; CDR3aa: CASSEGRNTGELFF; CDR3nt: TGCGCCAGCAGTGAGGGCAGGAACACCGGGGAGCTGTTTTTT
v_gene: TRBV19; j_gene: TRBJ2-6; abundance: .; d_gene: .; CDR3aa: CASSTRPTLAANVLTF; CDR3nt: TGTGCCAGTAGTACCAGGCCGACACTAGCTGCCAACGTCCTGACTTTC
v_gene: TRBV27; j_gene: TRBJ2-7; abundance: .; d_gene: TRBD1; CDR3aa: CASSLWDSYEQYF; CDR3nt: TGTGCCAGCAGCCTTTGGGACAGCTACGAGCAGTACTTC
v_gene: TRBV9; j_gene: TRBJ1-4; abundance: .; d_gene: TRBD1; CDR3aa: CASSFAPGQDSATNEKLFF; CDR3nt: TGTGCCAGCAGCTTTGCACCGGGACAGGATTCTGCAACTAATGAAAAACTGTTTTTT
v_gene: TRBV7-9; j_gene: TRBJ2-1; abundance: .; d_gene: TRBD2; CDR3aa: CASSRWASGRSDEQFF; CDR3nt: TGTGCCAGCAGCCGCTGGGCTAGCGGGAGAAGTGATGAGCAGTTCTTC